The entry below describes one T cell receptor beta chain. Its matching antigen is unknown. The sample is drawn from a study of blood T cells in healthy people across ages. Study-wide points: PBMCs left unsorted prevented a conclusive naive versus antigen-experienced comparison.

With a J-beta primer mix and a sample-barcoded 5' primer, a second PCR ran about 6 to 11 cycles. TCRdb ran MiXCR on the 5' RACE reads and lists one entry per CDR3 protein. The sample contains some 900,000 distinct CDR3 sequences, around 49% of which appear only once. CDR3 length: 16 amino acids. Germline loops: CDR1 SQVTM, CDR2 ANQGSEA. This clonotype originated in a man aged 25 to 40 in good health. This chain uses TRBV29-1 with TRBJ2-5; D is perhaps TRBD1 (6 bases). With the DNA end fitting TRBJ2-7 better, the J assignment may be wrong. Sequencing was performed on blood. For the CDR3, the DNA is TGCAGCGTTGAAGGCCTACGGGACATGCTGCCCTACGAGCAGTACTTC. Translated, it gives CSVEGLRDMLPYEQYF.